One sample yielded the 30 T cell receptor beta chains listed below, sequenced in a study of blood T cells in healthy people across ages. Sample-barcoded 5' priming and a J-beta primer mix drove a second PCR of about 6 to 11 cycles. TCRdb re-called the 5' RACE reads with MiXCR, one entry per CDR3 protein. Counted here are over 550,000 distinct CDR3 sequences, roughly 30% occurring once; the ten biggest clones make up 15% to 18%. Sequencing was performed on blood. The source of these receptors is a woman of 80 years or more in good health.

The V gene is TRBV30, the J gene TRBJ2-2; TRBD2 agrees at 7 bases. The CDR3 totals 13 residues. The germline gives CDR1 GTSNPN, CDR2 SVGIG (reference sequence). V gave up 3 bases and J gave up 6 bases; unmatched junction bases: 4. The CDR3 is CAWRVRGAGELFF. The CDR3 region has the DNA TGTGCCTGGAGAGTACGGGGGGCCGGGGAGCTGTTTTTT.

The CDR3 sequence is CASRWASTGELFF. The CDR3 nucleotides are TGTGCCAGCAGGTGGGCCAGCACCGGGGAGCTGTTTTTT. The chain has TRBV12-3 or TRBV12-4 and TRBJ2-2; D uncertain. V lost 6 bases and J 4 bases, leaving 9 bases between the germline ends. The CDR3 has 13 residues.

The rearrangement uses TRBV25-1 and TRBJ1-1; 10 bases agree with TRBD1. The germline V gene encodes CDR1 MGHDK and CDR2 SYGVNS. The CDR3 runs to 16 residues. Germline trimming cut 4 bases from V and 5 bases from J; bases unmatched to any gene: 10. The CDR3 spells CASSAPRQGAWTEAFF. DNA of the CDR3: TGTGCCAGCAGTGCGCCCCGACAGGGGGCTTGGACTGAAGCTTTCTTT.

This clonotype was detected only a few times. This rearrangement joins TRBV9 to TRBJ1-6, with D hard to call. The length of the CDR3 is 14 residues. The V gene's germline CDR1 is SGDLS and CDR2 YYNGEE. The V end was cut by 0 bases, the J end by 8 bases, with 9 bases between. CDR3: CASSVVGTDSPLHF. CDR3 sequence (DNA): TGTGCCAGCAGCGTAGTAGGTACGGATTCACCCCTCCACTTT.

The V call is TRBV7-8, the J call TRBJ1-2, with D perhaps TRBD1 (5 bases). This CDR3 region has 14 residues. Germline V gene data show CDR1 as SGHVS and CDR2 as FQNEAQ. V was clipped by 1 base and J by 6 bases, with 12 bases between them. CDR3 coding DNA: TGTGCCAGCAGCTTAGGAGGGGTTAGTGATGGCTACACCTTC. It codes for CASSLGGVSDGYTF.

This clonotype has more than one count but fewer than ten. This chain joins TRBV20-1 and TRBJ1-6; D remains unclear. V dropped 3 bases and J dropped 9 bases, with 15 bases sitting between them. This CDR3 has 14 amino acids. Per the germline V gene, CDR1 is DFQATT and CDR2 is SNEGSKA (reference sequence). CDR3 nucleotides: TGCAGTGCTAGGAGTGAAGGGTGGGGTTCACCCCTCCACTTT. Translating it yields CSARSEGWGSPLHF.

In its sample, this clonotype was seen a few times. DNA of the CDR3: TGCGCCAGCAGGAAGTCGGCTTATAACTATGGCTACACCTTC. Translating gives CASRKSAYNYGYTF. The chain employs TRBV5-1 and TRBJ1-2; D gene uncertain. The CDR3 length is 14 residues. V lost 5 bases and J lost 1, with 12 bases in between. CDR1 is SGHRS, CDR2 YFSETQ, per germline.

This rearrangement joins TRBV12-3 or TRBV12-4 to TRBJ2-3, with 9 bases aligning to TRBD1. The CDR3 spans 16 residues. The V gene end was trimmed by 1 base and the J gene end by 3 bases; junction bases not matched to a gene: 5. CDR3 sequence (DNA): TGTGCCAGCAGTTTAGATGGGGGACAGGGAACAGATACGCAGTATTTT. It specifies CASSLDGGQGTDTQYF.

This clonotype was recorded many times. The chain carries TRBV6-6 and TRBJ2-7; 8 positions match TRBD2. The ends lost 6 bases at V and 9 bases at J; junction bases unmatched: 16. CDR1 is MNHNY and CDR2 is SVGAGI in the germline V gene (reference sequence). The length of the CDR3 is 15 residues. The CDR3 protein is CASRPLAGPTTVQYF. The DNA for the CDR3 is TGTGCCAGCAGACCGCTAGCGGGCCCCACTACGGTGCAGTACTTC.

The CDR3 protein is CASSRQGSEGYTF. The CDR3 coding sequence is TGTGCCAGCAGCCGGCAGGGGTCAGAGGGCTACACCTTC. V usage is TRBV3-1 and J usage is TRBJ1-2, with a possible D match to TRBD1 (6 bases). The length of the CDR3 is 13 residues. Deletions cut 4 bases from V and 8 bases from J, with 14 bases between. CDR1 and CDR2 (germline): LGHDT, YNNKEL (reference sequence).

The chain links TRBV7-2 to TRBJ2-1; 9 bases are shared with TRBD2. Per germline, CDR1 SGHTA and CDR2 FQGNSA. V dropped 7 bases and J dropped 0; count of bases not matched to a gene: 16. This CDR3 is 19 amino acids long. In DNA form, the CDR3 reads TGTGCCAGCAACCCCAATGGGCTAGCGGGGTGGGGCTCCTACAATGAGCAGTTCTTC. This encodes CASNPNGLAGWGSYNEQFF.

This clonotype was observed many times. The chain is built from TRBV6-1 and TRBJ1-2, with 9 bases lining up with TRBD1. V gave up 6 bases and J gave up 4 bases; unmatched junction bases: 3. This CDR3 is 13 amino acids long. Germline CDR1 and CDR2: MNHNS and SASEGT. The CDR3 coding sequence is TGTGCCAGCAGGACAGGGGGAGCCTATGGCTACACCTTC. Translating gives CASRTGGAYGYTF.

This clonotype occurred many times. The rearrangement uses TRBV29-1 and TRBJ1-1; D may be TRBD1 (6 bases). Germline assignment: CDR1 SQVTM and CDR2 ANQGSEA. Trimming shortened V by 6 bases and J by 5 bases, and 16 bases separated the two germline ends. CDR3 length: 13 amino acids. CDR3 DNA sequence: TGCAGCGTCAAGGGGGGGGTTTGGACTGAAGCTTTCTTT. Translating it yields CSVKGGVWTEAFF. The variable domain in full, completed from reference TRBV29-1 and TRBJ1-1, reads SAVISQKPSRDICQRGTSLTIQCQVDSQVTMMFWYRQQPGQSLTLIATANQGSEATYESGFVIDKFPISRPNLTFSTLTVSNMSPEDSSIYLCSVKGGVWTEAFFGQGTRLTVV.

J is TRBJ2-3 and V is TRBV12-3 or TRBV12-4; D remains ambiguous. V gave up 4 bases and J gave up 8 bases, with 16 bases separating them. This CDR3 region has 14 residues. In DNA, the CDR3 is TGTGCCAGCAGTTCTGGACCCGTTCCGGGTACGCAGTATTTT. Translating it yields CASSSGPVPGTQYF.

This clonotype was counted ten times or more. The rearrangement uses TRBV3-1 and TRBJ2-7; D is possibly TRBD2 (5 bases). From germline, CDR1 is LGHDT and CDR2 YNNKEL (reference sequence). The CDR3 spans 15 residues. V was trimmed by 1 base and J by 3 bases, leaving 13 bases between them. The CDR3 spells CASSQAPGGGYEQYF. In DNA, the CDR3 is TGTGCCAGCAGCCAAGCGCCAGGAGGAGGCTACGAGCAGTACTTC.

The J gene is TRBJ2-7, the V gene TRBV12-3 or TRBV12-4, with 8 positions matching TRBD1. This CDR3 region has 15 residues. V dropped 6 bases and J dropped 2; count of bases not matched to a gene: 9. The CDR3 reads CASSPTGVGPYEQYF. The CDR3 nucleotides are TGTGCCAGCAGCCCGACAGGGGTGGGCCCCTACGAGCAGTACTTC.

The chain joins TRBV28 to TRBJ2-7; 9 bases map to TRBD2. V gave up 1 base and J gave up 3 bases; unmatched junction bases: 4. The CDR3 sequence is 15 residues long. Germline V CDR1 and CDR2: MDHEN, SYDVKM. The DNA for the CDR3 is TGTGCCAGCAGTTTATCTAGCGGGACCCTCTACGAGCAGTACTTC. This encodes CASSLSSGTLYEQYF.

This clonotype was picked up a small number of times. The rearrangement joins TRBV12-5 to TRBJ2-1; a weak D match, TRBD1 (6 bases). This CDR3 has 13 amino acids. V lost 2 bases and J 7 bases, leaving 9 bases between the germline ends. Germline V lookup: CDR1 LGHNT, CDR2 FRNRAP. The CDR3 nucleotides read TGTGCTAGTGGTTTGTCACAGGGTAATGAGCAGTTCTTC. This translates into CASGLSQGNEQFF.

This clonotype was observed many times. V and J are TRBV7-9 and TRBJ2-7, with 12 bases aligning to TRBD1. V dropped 5 bases and J dropped 2; count of bases not matched to a gene: 16. There are 19 residues in the CDR3. The germline V gene has CDR1 SEHNR and CDR2 FQNEAQ (reference sequence). The CDR3 nucleotides read TGTGCCAGCAGCACAGTCGGCGGGACAGGGGGCAGGATTACCTACGAGCAGTACTTC. It codes for CASSTVGGTGGRITYEQYF.

Many counts were recorded for this clonotype. This sequence joins TRBV7-2 and TRBJ2-3; 12 bases are a match to TRBD2. The CDR3 has 19 amino acids. The V gene's germline CDR1 is SGHTA and CDR2 FQGNSA. J was trimmed by 0 bases and V by 5 bases; bases with no gene match: 12. Written as DNA, the CDR3 is TGTGCCAGCAGCCTCCGGGCTAGCGGGGGGGTTGCTAGCACAGATACGCAGTATTTT. Its translation is CASSLRASGGVASTDTQYF.

Only a few counts were recorded for this clonotype. The V call is TRBV7-2, the J call TRBJ2-3, with 7 bases aligning to TRBD1. Looked up from germline, CDR1 is SGHTA and CDR2 is FQGNSA. There are 14 residues in the CDR3. The J segment lost 0 bases and the V segment lost 6 bases, leaving 3 bases of the junction unmatched. CDR3 region: CASRNRGSTDTQYF. CDR3 DNA sequence: TGTGCCAGCAGGAACAGGGGAAGCACAGATACGCAGTATTTT.

A note on this clonotype: Possible read error: a much larger clone is one base away. The genes are TRBV24-1 and TRBJ2-5; a possible D gene is TRBD1 (5 bases). V lost 2 bases, J lost 11 bases, and 20 bases lay in between. The CDR3 spans 15 residues. The germline V gene has CDR1 KGHDR and CDR2 SFDVKD. CDR3 protein: CATSDSIPRAHEQYF. CDR3 sequence (DNA): TGTGCCACCAGTGATTCAATCCCCAGGGCTCATGAGCAGTACTTC.

The chain joins TRBV3-1 to TRBJ2-5; maybe TRBD1 (6 bases). The CDR3 covers 16 residues. The germline V gene encodes CDR1 LGHDT and CDR2 YNNKEL (reference sequence). Deletions cut 0 bases from V and 2 bases from J, with 13 bases between. CDR3 in amino acids: CASSQEWSGQQETQYF. DNA of the CDR3: TGTGCCAGCAGCCAAGAATGGAGTGGACAGCAAGAGACCCAGTACTTC.

This clonotype has a count of ten or more. V is TRBV18 and J is TRBJ2-5; D is perhaps TRBD1 (5 bases). CDR1 and CDR2 from the germline V gene are KGHSH and LQKENI. The CDR3 spans 12 residues. V dropped 4 bases and J dropped 2 bases, with 5 bases sitting between them. CDR3 residues: CASSRQQETQYF. The CDR3 DNA is TGTGCCAGCTCACGACAGCAAGAGACCCAGTACTTC.

This chain links TRBV3-1 with TRBJ2-1; 7 bases map to TRBD1. Germline CDR1 is LGHDT and CDR2 is YNNKEL (reference sequence). V shed 4 bases, J shed 10 bases, and the junction held 10 bases outside the gene matches. The CDR3 runs to 14 residues. The CDR3: CASSPTGTAYEQFF. The CDR3 DNA reads as TGTGCCAGCAGCCCGACCGGGACAGCCTACGAGCAGTTCTTC.

At least ten counts were recorded for this clonotype. The chain combines TRBV6-5 with TRBJ1-2; no definite D call. Germline V lookup: CDR1 MNHEY, CDR2 SVGAGI. CDR3 length equals 15 residues. Trimming removed 0 bases from V and 8 bases from J, with 16 bases in between. The CDR3 sequence is CASSYSTTSWEGYTF. CDR3 nucleotide sequence: TGTGCCAGCAGTTACTCGACGACATCCTGGGAGGGCTACACCTTC.

The chain joins TRBV19 to TRBJ1-5, with D unclear. Between the trimmed V and J ends, which lost 5 bases and 4 bases, there was a span of 12 bases. Germline V gene sequence: CDR1 LNHDA, CDR2 SQIVND (reference sequence). This CDR3 has 14 residues. The CDR3 DNA reads as TGTGCCAGTAGTGACTCCGTTGGGAATCAGCCCCAGCATTTT. Encoded protein: CASSDSVGNQPQHF.

This clonotype was recorded a few times. The V and J genes are TRBV5-1 and TRBJ1-6, with a tentative D call TRBD1 (6 bases). The CDR3 consists of 15 residues. Germline V lookup: CDR1 SGHRS, CDR2 YFSETQ. V lost 4 bases to trimming and J lost 5 bases, with 13 bases between them. CDR3 sequence reads: CASSRSGADNSPLHF. For the CDR3, the DNA is TGCGCCAGCAGCCGATCAGGGGCGGATAATTCACCCCTCCACTTT.

The sample holds many counts of this clonotype. This sequence joins TRBV11-2 and TRBJ1-1, with D maybe TRBD1 (6 bases). V lost 1 base and J lost 3, with 9 bases in between. From germline, CDR1 is SGHAT and CDR2 FQNNGV. The CDR3 totals 14 residues. The CDR3 region has the DNA TGTGCCAGCAGCTTAGGGGGGGCGCACACTGAAGCTTTCTTT. Residues: CASSLGGAHTEAFF.

The chain couples TRBV10-3 to TRBJ1-1; maybe TRBD1 (6 bases). Per germline, CDR1 ENHRY and CDR2 SYGVKD. There are 14 residues in the CDR3. The V gene lost 10 bases and the J gene lost 0 bases, with 15 bases spanning the gap. CDR3 sequence reads: CATGRQGLNTEAFF. The DNA of the CDR3 is TGTGCCACTGGAAGGCAGGGGCTGAACACTGAAGCTTTCTTT.